This T cell receptor (beta chain) is drawn from a study of T cell repertoires in cytomegalovirus infection. The CDR3 length is 15 residues. Germline lookup yields CDR1 SGHTA and CDR2 FQGNSA. The ends were cut back, 5 bases at V and 3 bases at J, with 16 bases in the middle. TCRdb fed the reads into MiXCR, producing one record per CDR3 protein. The data show under 200,000 distinct CDR3 sequences, 15% to 20% seen once. This clonotype was recorded a few times. Sequences were obtained from CD8+ T cells from PBMCs. The chain links TRBV7-2 to TRBJ1-2; a weak D match, TRBD1 (6 bases). The TCR was taken from a human donor in good health (CMV status not recorded). Some clones in this sample may be carry-over from other donors' samples. CDR3 sequence reads: CASSPHGGRDYGYTF. The CDR3 DNA follows: TGTGCCAGCAGCCCCCACGGGGGGCGCGACTATGGCTACACCTTC.